Shown below are 27 T cell receptor beta chains from a single sample sequenced in a study of Graves' ophthalmopathy and Graves' hyperthyroidism. RNA served as the template for amplifying TCR beta CDR3 regions. RT-PCR was first run with HTBI primers, then multiplex PCR in a second round. MiXCR, run by TCRdb on the multiplex PCR reads, gives a single entry per CDR3 protein. The profile shows almost 750,000 distinct CDR3 sequences, around 40% of them singletons. Sequenced input: peripheral blood. Receptor source: an adult man with Graves' ophthalmopathy.

Worth noting for this clonotype: A read error is possible here, since a much larger clone lies one base away. The rearrangement uses TRBV7-9 and TRBJ1-1; possibly TRBD1 for D (6 bases). The V and J ends lost 6 bases and 7 bases respectively, with 21 bases between them. CDR1 is SEHNR, CDR2 FQNEAQ, per germline (reference sequence). The CDR3 has 15 amino acids. CDR3 in amino acids: CASSLPQGWLVEAFF. CDR3 nucleotides: TGTGCCAGCAGTTTACCACAGGGCTGGTTAGTTGAAGCTTTCTTT.

J is TRBJ1-2 and V is TRBV6-5; D may be TRBD1 (6 bases). The CDR3 runs to 14 residues. Germline values: CDR1 MNHEY, CDR2 SVGAGI. V lost 5 bases and J 7 bases, leaving 17 bases between the germline ends. The CDR3 spells CASSESGVVGGYTF. The CDR3 DNA follows: TGTGCCAGCAGTGAATCAGGGGTCGTCGGTGGCTACACCTTC.

The chain is built from TRBV5-5 and TRBJ1-6, with D hard to call. From germline, CDR1 is SGHKS and CDR2 YYEKEE (reference sequence). V lost 0 bases, J lost 7 bases, and 11 bases lay in between. The CDR3 runs to 15 residues. CDR3 amino acids: CASSLGSGSNSPLHF. Written as DNA, the CDR3 is TGTGCCAGCAGCTTGGGTTCTGGGAGCAATTCACCCCTCCACTTT. The whole variable domain, filled in from reference TRBV5-5 and TRBJ1-6, reads DAGVTQSPTHLIKTRGQQVTLRCSPISGHKSVSWYQQVLGQGPQFIFQYYEKEERGRGNFPDRFSARQFPNYSSELNVNALLLGDSALYLCASSLGSGSNSPLHFGNGTRLTVT.

The table lists this clonotype with many counts. The chain recombines TRBV6-5 with TRBJ1-5; D gene uncertain. The CDR3 is 13 residues long. Trimming stripped 2 bases from V and 0 bases from J, with 2 bases between. Germline CDR1 is MNHEY and CDR2 is SVGAGI. CDR3 loop: CASSYSSNQPQHF. The CDR3 DNA sequence: TGTGCCAGCAGTTACAGTAGCAATCAGCCCCAGCATTTT.

This clonotype appeared many times. V and J are TRBV15 and TRBJ1-2; a weak D match, TRBD1 (6 bases). Trimming stripped 0 bases from V and 5 bases from J, with 13 bases between. Germline CDR1 LNHNV, CDR2 YYDKDF (reference sequence). This CDR3 has 15 residues. Written as DNA, the CDR3 is TGTGCCACCAGCAGAGACAGGACAGACCCATATGGCTACACCTTC. Translating gives CATSRDRTDPYGYTF.

The table lists this clonotype with many counts. This chain joins TRBV2 and TRBJ1-2; D is ambiguous. Germline V gene lookup returns CDR1 SNHLY and CDR2 FYNNEI. V shed 6 bases and J shed 1 base, with 9 bases lying between them. This CDR3 spans 13 amino acids. CDR3 nucleotides: TGTGCCAGCAGACAAGGGCTTAACTATGGCTACACCTTC. Translated, it gives CASRQGLNYGYTF.

This clonotype was counted many times. The rearrangement uses TRBV10-3 and TRBJ1-2; TRBD1 matches 7 bases. Germline-derived CDR1 and CDR2 are ENHRY and SYGVKD. V was clipped by 0 bases and J by 4 bases; unmatched bases: 2. This CDR3 is built from 14 residues. Here the CDR3 reads CAISESGQVYGYTF. The CDR3 DNA sequence: TGTGCCATCAGTGAGTCCGGACAGGTCTATGGCTACACCTTC.

The chain couples TRBV7-9 to TRBJ2-7, with D tentatively TRBD1 (6 bases). V was trimmed by 6 bases and J by 3 bases, leaving 18 bases between them. CDR1 SEHNR and CDR2 FQNEAQ come from the germline V gene (reference sequence). CDR3 length: 15 residues. The CDR3: CASSPITGIGYEQYF. The CDR3 DNA follows: TGTGCCAGCAGTCCCATAACAGGGATCGGCTACGAGCAGTACTTC. Based on the CDR3 plus reference TRBV7-9 and TRBJ2-7, the full variable domain is DTGVSQNPRHKITKRGQNVTFRCDPISEHNRLYWYRQTLGQGPEFLTYFQNEAQLEKSRLLSDRFSAERPKGSFSTLEIQRTEQGDSAMYLCASSPITGIGYEQYFGPGTRLTVT.

This clonotype was seen repeatedly, ten times or more. Sequence at one end of the junction differs from germline and may be a read error. The CDR3 DNA is TGTGCCACCAGCAGAGGGGCAACAGGGACAGCTAAAGTTTTT. This sequence encodes CATSRGATGTAKVF. V usage is TRBV15 and J usage is TRBJ1-4, with 7 bases aligning to TRBD1. Per germline, CDR1 LNHNV and CDR2 YYDKDF (reference sequence). The CDR3 sequence is 14 residues long.

A few counts support this clonotype. The genes are TRBV30 and TRBJ1-6, with unresolved D. V was cut by 3 bases and J by 6 bases, with 9 bases left in between. CDR3 length: 13 residues. Germline CDR1 GTSNPN, CDR2 SVGIG (reference sequence). The CDR3: CAWRHLLNSPLHF. CDR3 DNA sequence: TGTGCCTGGAGACACTTACTTAATTCACCCCTCCACTTT.

The chain carries TRBV20-1 and TRBJ2-7; TRBD1 agrees at 7 bases. Germline-derived CDR1 and CDR2 are DFQATT and SNEGSKA (reference sequence). CDR3 size: 14 residues. Trimming removed 5 bases from V and 2 bases from J; junction bases left unmatched: 9. CDR3 sequence (DNA): TGCAGTGCTGGGAAACAGGGGTCCGCCTACGAGCAGTACTTC. It is translated as CSAGKQGSAYEQYF.

The V gene is TRBV25-1, the J gene TRBJ2-7; D possibly corresponds to TRBD1 (6 bases). Per the germline V gene, CDR1 is MGHDK and CDR2 is SYGVNS. The CDR3 covers 15 residues. V was cut by 0 bases and J by 2 bases, with 11 bases left in between. CDR3 DNA: TGTGCCAGCAGTGAATATTCAGGGGAAACCTACGAGCAGTACTTC. This translates into CASSEYSGETYEQYF.

This clonotype was observed a handful of times. The V and J genes are TRBV6-1 and TRBJ1-2, with D possibly TRBD1 on 6 matching bases. This CDR3 is 14 amino acids long. The V and J ends lost 6 bases and 8 bases respectively, with 19 bases between them. Looked up from germline, CDR1 is MNHNS and CDR2 is SASEGT. CDR3: CASSSTGRGGGYTF. The CDR3, as DNA: TGTGCCAGCAGCAGTACAGGGAGAGGCGGCGGCTACACCTTC.

At least ten counts were recorded for this clonotype. The V call is TRBV7-9, the J call TRBJ1-1; possibly TRBD1 for D (5 bases). V gave up 3 bases and J gave up 4 bases, with 15 bases separating them. Germline V gene lookup returns CDR1 SEHNR and CDR2 FQNEAQ (reference sequence). CDR3 length: 15 amino acids. CDR3 nucleotides: TGTGCCAGCAGCTTCTCTCCAGGGCCTACCACTGAAGCTTTCTTT. This encodes CASSFSPGPTTEAFF. Full variable domain (outside the CDR3, taken from reference TRBV7-9 and TRBJ1-1): DTGVSQNPRHKITKRGQNVTFRCDPISEHNRLYWYRQTLGQGPEFLTYFQNEAQLEKSRLLSDRFSAERPKGSFSTLEIQRTEQGDSAMYLCASSFSPGPTTEAFFGQGTRLTVV.

V and J are TRBV25-1 and TRBJ2-5; 7 bases map to TRBD1. Losses at the gene ends were 1 base for V and 5 bases for J; bases not matched to a gene: 7. Germline V gene sequence: CDR1 MGHDK, CDR2 SYGVNS. The CDR3 has 15 residues. The CDR3 coding sequence is TGTGCCAGCAGTGAATTACAGGGGCGCAAGGAGACCCAGTACTTC. Translating gives CASSELQGRKETQYF.

As regards this clonotype: The junction shows a germline mismatch at one end, possibly a read error. The V call is TRBV9, the J call TRBJ2-7; 9 bases fit TRBD1. Per germline, CDR1 SGDLS and CDR2 YYNGEE. This CDR3 region has 16 residues. The CDR3 sequence is CASSVEAGTGSSEQYF. For the CDR3, the DNA is TGTGCCAGCAGCGTAGAAGCGGGGACAGGGTCCTCCGAGCAGTACTTC.

As regards this clonotype: Given a much more abundant clone one base away, this may be a read error. The chain couples TRBV7-9 to TRBJ2-7; tentative D call: TRBD1 (6 bases). Deletions cut 5 bases from V and 5 bases from J, with 13 bases between. Germline V gene sequence: CDR1 SEHNR, CDR2 FQNEAQ (reference sequence). CDR3 length: 13 residues. CDR3 sequence reads: CASSMTGFHEQYF. CDR3 in DNA: TGTGCCAGCAGCATGACAGGTTTCCACGAGCAGTACTTC.

CDR3 sequence: CASTRLASYEQYF. CDR3 DNA: TGTGCCAGCACCCGACTTGCCTCCTACGAGCAGTACTTC. The rearrangement joins TRBV2 to TRBJ2-7; no definite D call. Germline CDR1 reads SNHLY; CDR2 reads FYNNEI. Trimming removed 7 bases at V and 0 bases at J, with 10 bases between. CDR3 length: 13 amino acids.

The rearrangement uses TRBV5-5 and TRBJ1-1; D call uncertain. This CDR3 is 11 amino acids long. Germline CDR1 reads SGHKS; CDR2 reads YYEKEE (reference sequence). Deletions cut 7 bases from V and 3 bases from J, with 7 bases between. The CDR3 bases are TGTGCCAGCGATCTGCACACTGAAGCTTTCTTT. It encodes CASDLHTEAFF.

The sample holds one count of this clonotype. The chain joins TRBV7-9 to TRBJ1-3; D call uncertain. The CDR3 totals 15 residues. Deletions cut 5 bases from V and 0 bases from J, with 11 bases between. Germline values: CDR1 SEHNR, CDR2 FQNEAQ (reference sequence). The CDR3 coding sequence is TGTGCCAGCAGCAAGTACGAGTTCTCTGGAAACACCATATATTTT. This gives the protein CASSKYEFSGNTIYF. The whole variable domain, remainder taken from reference TRBV7-9 and TRBJ1-3, is DTGVSQNPRHKITKRGQNVTFRCDPISEHNRLYWYRQTLGQGPEFLTYFQNEAQLEKSRLLSDRFSAERPKGSFSTLEIQRTEQGDSAMYLCASSKYEFSGNTIYFGEGSWLTVV.

The V call is TRBV7-6, the J call TRBJ2-7; tentatively, D is TRBD1 (6 bases). This CDR3 has 15 residues. CDR1 is SGHVS, CDR2 FNYEAQ, per germline. V was pared by 3 bases and J by 2 bases, with 14 bases between. The CDR3 spells CASSLTGDPTYEQYF. CDR3 coding DNA: TGTGCCAGCAGCTTGACAGGTGATCCGACCTACGAGCAGTACTTC.

In its sample, this clonotype was seen a few times. V gene TRBV7-2 combines with J gene TRBJ2-1; the D is unclear. V was shortened by 5 bases and J by 9 bases, with 8 bases between the two germline ends. The CDR3 loop spans 11 amino acids. CDR1 is SGHTA, CDR2 FQGNSA, per germline. CDR3 residues: CASSNFGEQFF. CDR3 nucleotide sequence: TGTGCCAGCAGCAATTTCGGTGAGCAGTTCTTC.

The rearrangement links TRBV2 to TRBJ2-3, with 16 positions matching TRBD2. The J segment lost 6 bases and the V segment lost 4 bases, leaving 7 bases of the junction unmatched. CDR1 is SNHLY, CDR2 FYNNEI, per germline. The CDR3 is 17 amino acids. CDR3 residues: CASSAGTSGGAMDTQYF. CDR3 coding DNA: TGTGCCAGCAGTGCCGGGACTAGCGGGGGGGCAATGGATACGCAGTATTTT. The entire variable domain, with the rest obtained from reference TRBV2 and TRBJ2-3, is as follows: EPEVTQTPSHQVTQMGQEVILRCVPISNHLYFYWYRQILGQKVEFLVSFYNNEISEKSEIFDDQFSVERPDGSNFTLKIRSTKLEDSAMYFCASSAGTSGGAMDTQYFGPGTRLTVL.

This clonotype has more than one count but fewer than ten. The chain joins TRBV7-9 to TRBJ2-7, with TRBD2 identical over 10 bases. The CDR3 totals 16 residues. Trimming removed 5 bases from V and 3 bases from J; junction bases left unmatched: 10. CDR1 SEHNR and CDR2 FQNEAQ come from the germline V gene (reference sequence). The CDR3: CASSQDLASGSYEQYF. CDR3 coding DNA: TGTGCCAGCAGCCAAGATTTGGCTAGCGGGAGCTACGAGCAGTACTTC.

The chain combines TRBV13 with TRBJ2-7, with TRBD1 matching 11 bases. In germline, CDR1 is PRHDT, CDR2 FYEKMQ (reference sequence). The V gene end was trimmed by 1 base and the J gene end by 6 bases; junction bases not matched to a gene: 5. CDR3 length: 15 amino acids. CDR3 DNA sequence: TGTGCCAGCAGCTTAGTTCCGGGACAGGGGGTCGAGCAGTACTTC. It codes for CASSLVPGQGVEQYF.

The V and J genes are TRBV24-1 and TRBJ2-6; 14 bases map to TRBD2. V trimming: 4 bases; J trimming: 3 bases; junction bases outside the gene matches: 4. Per the germline V gene, CDR1 is KGHDR and CDR2 is SFDVKD. This CDR3 contains 18 residues. The CDR3 DNA reads TGTGCCACCAGTGACCCCGGGACTAGCGGGAGTGGGGCCAACGTCCTGACTTTC. Its protein is CATSDPGTSGSGANVLTF.

The chain employs TRBV25-1 and TRBJ2-2; 7 bases fit TRBD1. V lost 10 bases to trimming and J lost 6 bases; unmatched junction nucleotides: 2. This CDR3 contains 11 residues. The V gene's germline CDR1 is MGHDK and CDR2 SYGVNS. This chain's CDR3 is CAIGQAGELFF. Written as DNA, the CDR3 is TGTGCCATAGGACAGGCCGGGGAGCTGTTTTTT.